The source of this T cell receptor (beta chain) is a study of T cells in Graves' hyperthyroidism and ophthalmopathy. Concerning this clonotype itself: A much larger clone lies a single base off, so this may be a read error.

Trimming left V 3 bases short and J 5 bases short, with 13 bases between. Germline-derived CDR1 and CDR2 are SNHLY and FYNNEI. This CDR3 region has 14 residues. RNA transcripts served as the template for amplifying TCR beta CDR3 regions. When the TCR CDR3 underwent first-round RT-PCR, the HTBI primer set was used. TCRdb processed the multiplex PCR reads anew with MiXCR; each CDR3 protein has one entry. The sample consists of more than 550,000 distinct CDR3 sequences, about 45% of them appearing once. V gene TRBV2 combines with J gene TRBJ1-1; D is possibly TRBD1 (5 bases). Sequenced input: peripheral blood or thyroid tissue (not recorded which). The receptor was derived from an adult man with Graves' disease, either hyperthyroidism or ophthalmopathy (not recorded which). CDR3 bases: TGTGCCAGCAGTGACTCCCCGGGGGGTACTGAAGCTTTCTTT. Its protein product is CASSDSPGGTEAFF.